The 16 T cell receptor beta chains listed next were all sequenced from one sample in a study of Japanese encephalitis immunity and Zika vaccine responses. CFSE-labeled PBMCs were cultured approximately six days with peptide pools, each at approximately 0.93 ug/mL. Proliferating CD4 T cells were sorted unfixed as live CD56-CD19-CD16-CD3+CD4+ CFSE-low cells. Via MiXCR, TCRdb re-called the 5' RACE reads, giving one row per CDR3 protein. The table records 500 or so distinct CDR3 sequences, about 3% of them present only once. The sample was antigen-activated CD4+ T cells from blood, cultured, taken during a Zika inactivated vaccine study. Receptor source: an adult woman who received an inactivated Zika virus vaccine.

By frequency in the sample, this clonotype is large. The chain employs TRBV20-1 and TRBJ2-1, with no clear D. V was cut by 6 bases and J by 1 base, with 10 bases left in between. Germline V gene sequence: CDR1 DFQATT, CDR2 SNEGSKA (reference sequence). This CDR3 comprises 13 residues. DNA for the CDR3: TGCAGTGCCGCCCCTGGATCCTACAATGAGCAGTTCTTC. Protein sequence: CSAAPGSYNEQFF.

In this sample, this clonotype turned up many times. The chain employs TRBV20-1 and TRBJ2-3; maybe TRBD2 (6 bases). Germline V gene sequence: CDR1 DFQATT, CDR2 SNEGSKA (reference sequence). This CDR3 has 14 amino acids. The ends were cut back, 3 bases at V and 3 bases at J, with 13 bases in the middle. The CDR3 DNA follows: TGCAGTGCTAGTGACGGGGGTGGGACAGATACGCAGTATTTT. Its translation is CSASDGGGTDTQYF.

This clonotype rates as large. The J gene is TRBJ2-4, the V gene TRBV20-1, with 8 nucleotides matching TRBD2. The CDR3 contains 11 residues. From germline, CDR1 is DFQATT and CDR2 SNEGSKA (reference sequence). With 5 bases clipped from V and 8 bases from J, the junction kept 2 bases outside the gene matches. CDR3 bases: TGCAGTGCTGCCGGGGGGGACATTCAGTACTTC. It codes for CSAAGGDIQYF.

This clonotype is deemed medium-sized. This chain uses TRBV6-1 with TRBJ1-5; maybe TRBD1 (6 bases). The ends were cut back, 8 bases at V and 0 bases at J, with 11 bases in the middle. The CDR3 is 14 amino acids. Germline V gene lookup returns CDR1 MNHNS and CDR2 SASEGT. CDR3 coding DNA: TGTGCCAGCGCGGGACATGATAGCAATCAGCCCCAGCATTTT. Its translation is CASAGHDSNQPQHF.

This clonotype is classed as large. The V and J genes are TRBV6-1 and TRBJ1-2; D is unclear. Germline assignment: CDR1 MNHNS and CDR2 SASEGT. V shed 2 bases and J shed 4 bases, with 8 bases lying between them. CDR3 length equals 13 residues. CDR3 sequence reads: CASSEYNIYGYTF. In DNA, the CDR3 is TGTGCCAGCAGTGAATATAACATCTATGGCTACACCTTC.

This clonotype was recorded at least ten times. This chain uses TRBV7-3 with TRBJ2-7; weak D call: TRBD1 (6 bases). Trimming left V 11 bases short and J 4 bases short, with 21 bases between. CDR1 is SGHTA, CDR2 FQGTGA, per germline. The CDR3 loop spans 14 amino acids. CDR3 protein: CALSLTTQGYEQYF. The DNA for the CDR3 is TGTGCCCTCAGCTTAACGACTCAGGGGTACGAGCAGTACTTC.

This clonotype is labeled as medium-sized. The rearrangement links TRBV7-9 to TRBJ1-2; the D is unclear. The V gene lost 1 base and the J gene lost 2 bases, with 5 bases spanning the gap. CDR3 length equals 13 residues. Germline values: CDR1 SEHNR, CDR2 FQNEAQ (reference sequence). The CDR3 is CASSLENNYGYTF. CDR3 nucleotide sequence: TGTGCCAGCAGCTTAGAGAACAACTATGGCTACACCTTC.

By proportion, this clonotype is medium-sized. The CDR3 loop reads CASSSALKYKGETQYF. CDR3 DNA: TGTGCCAGCAGTTCAGCGTTAAAATATAAGGGGGAGACCCAGTACTTC. The chain links TRBV28 to TRBJ2-5, with D perhaps TRBD1 (5 bases). Trimming cost V 4 bases and J 5 bases, with 20 bases left between them. The CDR3 is made up of 16 amino acids. CDR1 is MDHEN and CDR2 is SYDVKM in the germline V gene.

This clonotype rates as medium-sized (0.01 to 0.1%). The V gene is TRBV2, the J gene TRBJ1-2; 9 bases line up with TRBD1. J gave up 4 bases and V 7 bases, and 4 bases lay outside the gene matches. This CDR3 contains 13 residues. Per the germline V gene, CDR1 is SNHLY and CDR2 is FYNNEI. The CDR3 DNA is TGTGCCAGCATCTGGGACAGGGCCTATGGCTACACCTTC. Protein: CASIWDRAYGYTF. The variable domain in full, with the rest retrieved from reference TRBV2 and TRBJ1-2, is EPEVTQTPSHQVTQMGQEVILRCVPISNHLYFYWYRQILGQKVEFLVSFYNNEISEKSEIFDDQFSVERPDGSNFTLKIRSTKLEDSAMYFCASIWDRAYGYTFGSGTRLTVV.

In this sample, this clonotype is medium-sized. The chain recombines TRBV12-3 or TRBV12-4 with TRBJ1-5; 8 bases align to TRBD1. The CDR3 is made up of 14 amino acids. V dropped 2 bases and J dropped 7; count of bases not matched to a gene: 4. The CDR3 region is CASSLMTGVQPQHF. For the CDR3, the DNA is TGTGCCAGCAGTTTAATGACAGGGGTCCAGCCCCAGCATTTT.

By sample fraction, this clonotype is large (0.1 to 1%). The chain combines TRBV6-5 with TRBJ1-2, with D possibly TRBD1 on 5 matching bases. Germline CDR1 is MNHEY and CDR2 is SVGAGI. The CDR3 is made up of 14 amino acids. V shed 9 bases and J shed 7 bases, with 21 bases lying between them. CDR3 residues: CASRRRGEVRGYTF. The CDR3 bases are TGTGCCAGTAGACGGCGGGGGGAAGTTCGTGGCTACACCTTC.

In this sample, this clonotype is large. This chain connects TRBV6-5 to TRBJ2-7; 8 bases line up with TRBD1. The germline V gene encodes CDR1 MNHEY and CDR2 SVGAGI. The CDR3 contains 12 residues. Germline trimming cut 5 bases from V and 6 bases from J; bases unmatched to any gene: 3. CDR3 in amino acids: CASSRQGSEQYF. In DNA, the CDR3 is TGTGCCAGCAGTCGACAGGGGAGCGAGCAGTACTTC.

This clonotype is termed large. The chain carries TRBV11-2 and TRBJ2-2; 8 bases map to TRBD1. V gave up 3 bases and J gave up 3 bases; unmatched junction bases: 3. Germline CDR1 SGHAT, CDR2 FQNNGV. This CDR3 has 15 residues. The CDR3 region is CASSLGTGYTGELFF. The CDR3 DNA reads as TGTGCCAGCAGCTTGGGGACAGGCTACACCGGGGAGCTGTTTTTT.

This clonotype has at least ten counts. CDR3 loop: CASRDRGADTQYF. The CDR3 DNA follows: TGTGCCAGTAGAGACAGGGGCGCAGATACGCAGTATTTT. V gene TRBV19 combines with J gene TRBJ2-3, with 8 positions matching TRBD1. The CDR3 runs to 13 residues. J was trimmed by 4 bases and V by 6 bases; bases with no gene match: 3. Germline V gene data show CDR1 as LNHDA and CDR2 as SQIVND (reference sequence).

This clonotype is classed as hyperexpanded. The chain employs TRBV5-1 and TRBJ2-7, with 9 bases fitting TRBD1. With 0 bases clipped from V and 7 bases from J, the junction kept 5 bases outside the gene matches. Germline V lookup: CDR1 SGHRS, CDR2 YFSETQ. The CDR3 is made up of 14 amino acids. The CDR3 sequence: CASSLAGQGLEQYF. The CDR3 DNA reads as TGCGCCAGCAGCTTGGCCGGACAGGGGTTGGAGCAGTACTTC.

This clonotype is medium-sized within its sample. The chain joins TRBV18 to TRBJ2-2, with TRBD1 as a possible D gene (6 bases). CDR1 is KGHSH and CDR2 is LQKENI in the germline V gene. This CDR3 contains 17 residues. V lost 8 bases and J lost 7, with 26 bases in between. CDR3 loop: CASTHREPLLGVGELFF. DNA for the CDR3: TGTGCCAGCACCCACAGGGAACCGCTATTGGGCGTCGGGGAGCTGTTTTTT. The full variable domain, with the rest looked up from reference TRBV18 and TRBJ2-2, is NAGVMQNPRHLVRRRGQEARLRCSPMKGHSHVYWYRQLPEEGLKFMVYLQKENIIDESGMPKERFSAEFPKEGPSILRIQQVVRGDSAAYFCASTHREPLLGVGELFFGEGSRLTVL.